This TCR beta chain derives from a study of OX40 agonist ivuxolimab in advanced cancers. At the level of the study: Ivuxolimab is a fully human IgG2 antibody that activates OX40 (CD134). Every patient in dose escalation had hepatocellular carcinoma, melanoma, renal cell or head and neck cancer. There were three patients with partial responses, one having hepatocellular carcinoma and two cutaneous melanoma.

Study-level points and caveats: In CD8+ T cells, expanded clones were on average more numerous than in CD4+.

Clones were sequenced by immunoSEQ multiplex PCR, and TCRdb holds only the in-frame ones, with some missing. The sample consists of some 46,000 clones, around 94% of them appearing once. This clone was observed a few times. The antigen is unknown. The junction had 2 bases not matched to a gene; V was cut back by 3 bases and J by 3 bases. Per germline, CDR1 SGHDT and CDR2 YYEEEE. The CDR3 contains 14 residues. The chain has TRBV5-6 and TRBJ2-7, with 11 bases aligning to TRBD1. The sample was CD4+ or CD8+ T cells sorted from blood, taken in a trial of the OX40 agonist ivuxolimab. The sequence came from an adult with an advanced solid tumor such as melanoma, head and neck, liver or kidney cancer. The CDR3 here is CASSYGTGGYEQYF. DNA for the CDR3: TGTGCCAGCAGCTACGGGACAGGGGGCTACGAGCAGTACTTC.